A single TCR beta chain is shown here with its context. This sample was included in a study of blood T cells in healthy people across ages. V was cut by 2 bases and J by 2 bases, with 22 bases left in between. CDR1 and CDR2 (germline): SGHVT, SQSDAQ. The CDR3 is made up of 19 amino acids. A sample-barcoded 5' primer and a J-beta primer mix were used in a second PCR of roughly 7 to 11 cycles. TCRdb processed the 5' RACE reads anew with MiXCR; each CDR3 protein has one entry. The sample records some 1.7 million distinct CDR3 sequences, 25% to 30% being singletons. V is TRBV7-4 and J is TRBJ1-5, with D possibly matching TRBD1 (5 bases). The sequenced sample consisted of blood. The receptor was isolated from a woman aged 25 to 39 in good health. CDR3 amino acids: CASSLITGKVAYGNQPQHF. The CDR3 coding sequence is TGTGCCAGCAGCTTAATCACAGGTAAAGTCGCGTATGGCAATCAGCCCCAGCATTTT. The full variable domain, completed using reference TRBV7-4 and TRBJ1-5, is GAGVSQSPRYKVAKRGRDVALRCDSISGHVTLYWYRQTLGQGSEVLTYSQSDAQRDKSGRPSGRFSAERPERSVSTLKIQRTEQGDSAVYLCASSLITGKVAYGNQPQHFGDGTRLSIL.